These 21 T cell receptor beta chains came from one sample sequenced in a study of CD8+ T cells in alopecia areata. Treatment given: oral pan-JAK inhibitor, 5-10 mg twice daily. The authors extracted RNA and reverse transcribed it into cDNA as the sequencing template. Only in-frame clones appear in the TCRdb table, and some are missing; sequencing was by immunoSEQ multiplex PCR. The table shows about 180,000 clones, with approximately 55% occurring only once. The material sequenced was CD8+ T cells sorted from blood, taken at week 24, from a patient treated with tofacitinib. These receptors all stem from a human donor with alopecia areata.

CDR3 DNA sequence: TGTGCCACCGGGCAGGGGCCGAGTCTCTATGGCTACACCTTC. Translation: CATGQGPSLYGYTF. The chain uses TRBV2 and TRBJ1-2; TRBD1 might be the D (6 bases). The CDR3 is 14 residues long. In germline, CDR1 is SNHLY, CDR2 FYNNEI. Trimming left V 10 bases short and J 4 bases short, with 19 bases between.

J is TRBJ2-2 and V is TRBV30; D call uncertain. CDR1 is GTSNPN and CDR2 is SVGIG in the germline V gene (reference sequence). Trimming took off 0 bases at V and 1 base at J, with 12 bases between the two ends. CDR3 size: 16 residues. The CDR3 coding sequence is TGTGCCTGGAGTGTACTTGCAAGAGGGAACACCGGGGAGCTGTTTTTT. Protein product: CAWSVLARGNTGELFF. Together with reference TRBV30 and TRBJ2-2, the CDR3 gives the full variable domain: SQTIHQWPATLVQPVGSPLSLECTVEGTSNPNLYWYRQAAGRGLQLLFYSVGIGQISSEVPQNLSASRPQDRQFILSSKKLLLSDSGFYLCAWSVLARGNTGELFFGEGSRLTVL.

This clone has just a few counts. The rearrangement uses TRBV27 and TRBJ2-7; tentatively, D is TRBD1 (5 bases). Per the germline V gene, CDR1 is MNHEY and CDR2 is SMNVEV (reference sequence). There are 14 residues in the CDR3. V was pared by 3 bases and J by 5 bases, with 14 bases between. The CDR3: CASSFGAGINEQYF. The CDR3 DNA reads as TGTGCCAGCAGTTTTGGGGCAGGGATCAACGAGCAGTACTTC.

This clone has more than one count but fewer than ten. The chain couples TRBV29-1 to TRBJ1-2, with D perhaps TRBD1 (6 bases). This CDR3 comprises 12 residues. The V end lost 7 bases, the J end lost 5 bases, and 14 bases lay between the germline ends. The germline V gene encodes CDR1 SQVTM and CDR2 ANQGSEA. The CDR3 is CSGRTEDYGYTF. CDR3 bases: TGCAGCGGACGGACAGAAGATTATGGCTACACCTTC.

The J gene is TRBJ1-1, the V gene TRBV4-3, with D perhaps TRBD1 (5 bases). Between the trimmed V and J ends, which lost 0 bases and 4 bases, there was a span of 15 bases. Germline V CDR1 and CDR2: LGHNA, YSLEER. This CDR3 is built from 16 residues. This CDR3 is CASSQETEGLGTEAFF. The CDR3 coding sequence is TGCGCCAGCAGCCAAGAAACAGAGGGGCTGGGCACTGAAGCTTTCTTT.

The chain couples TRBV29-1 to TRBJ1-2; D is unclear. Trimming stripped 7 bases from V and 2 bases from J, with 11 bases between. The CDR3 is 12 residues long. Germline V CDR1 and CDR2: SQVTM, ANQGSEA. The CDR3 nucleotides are TGCAGCGCCTATCCCGCAAACTATGGCTACACCTTC. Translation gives CSAYPANYGYTF. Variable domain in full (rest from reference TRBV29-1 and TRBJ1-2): SAVISQKPSRDICQRGTSLTIQCQVDSQVTMMFWYRQQPGQSLTLIATANQGSEATYESGFVIDKFPISRPNLTFSTLTVSNMSPEDSSIYLCSAYPANYGYTFGSGTRLTVV.

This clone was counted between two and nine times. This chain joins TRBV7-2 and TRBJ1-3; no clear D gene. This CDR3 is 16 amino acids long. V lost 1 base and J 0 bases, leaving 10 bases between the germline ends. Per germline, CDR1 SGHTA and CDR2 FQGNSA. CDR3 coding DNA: TGTGCCAGCAGCTTAGTCTCGGAGGGCTCTGGAAACACCATATATTTT. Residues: CASSLVSEGSGNTIYF.

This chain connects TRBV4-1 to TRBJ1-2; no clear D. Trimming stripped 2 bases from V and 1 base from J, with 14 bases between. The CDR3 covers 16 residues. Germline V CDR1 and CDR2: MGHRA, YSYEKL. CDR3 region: CASSQSDLEGNYGYTF. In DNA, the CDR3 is TGCGCCAGCAGCCAATCGGACCTAGAGGGTAACTATGGCTACACCTTC.

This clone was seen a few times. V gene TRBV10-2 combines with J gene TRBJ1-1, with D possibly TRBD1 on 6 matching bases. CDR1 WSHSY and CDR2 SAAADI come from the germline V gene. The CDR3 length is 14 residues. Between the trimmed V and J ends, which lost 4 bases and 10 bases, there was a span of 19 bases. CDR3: CASSGVQGGIGAFF. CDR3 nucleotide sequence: TGCGCCAGCAGTGGTGTACAGGGAGGAATTGGAGCTTTCTTT.

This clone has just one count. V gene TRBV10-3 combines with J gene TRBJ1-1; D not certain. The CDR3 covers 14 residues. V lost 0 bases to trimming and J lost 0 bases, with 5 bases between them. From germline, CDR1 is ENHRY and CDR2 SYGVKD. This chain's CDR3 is CAISESQVNTEAFF. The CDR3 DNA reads TGTGCCATCAGTGAGTCGCAGGTGAACACTGAAGCTTTCTTT.

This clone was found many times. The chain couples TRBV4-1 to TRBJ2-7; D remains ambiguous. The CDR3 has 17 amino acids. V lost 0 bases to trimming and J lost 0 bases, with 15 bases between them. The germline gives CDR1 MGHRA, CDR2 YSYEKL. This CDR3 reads CASSQEPPGVSSYEQYF. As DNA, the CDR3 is TGCGCCAGCAGCCAAGAACCTCCGGGCGTCAGCTCCTACGAGCAGTACTTC.

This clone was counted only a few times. CDR3 DNA sequence: TGTGCCAGCAGCGTAGCTACCTGGACCTATGGCTACACCTTC. It translates to CASSVATWTYGYTF. The chain carries TRBV9 and TRBJ1-2, with D uncertain. The CDR3 length is 14 residues. V was trimmed by 0 bases and J by 4 bases, leaving 10 bases between them. Germline assignment: CDR1 SGDLS and CDR2 YYNGEE.

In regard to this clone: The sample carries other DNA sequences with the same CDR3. CDR3 protein: CASSQGLNNEQFF. CDR3 bases: TGCGCCAGCAGCCAAGGACTTAACAATGAGCAGTTCTTC. The V call is TRBV4-3, the J call TRBJ2-1; D gene uncertain. The germline V and J ends were trimmed by 1 base and 5 bases, with 6 bases remaining between them. The CDR3 totals 13 residues. Per the germline V gene, CDR1 is LGHNA and CDR2 is YSLEER.

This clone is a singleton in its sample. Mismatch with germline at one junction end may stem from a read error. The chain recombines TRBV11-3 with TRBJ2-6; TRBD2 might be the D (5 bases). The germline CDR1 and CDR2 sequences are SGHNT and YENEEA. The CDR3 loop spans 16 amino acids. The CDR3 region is CASSLKRGGGTNVLTF. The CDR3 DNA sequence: TGTGCCAGCAGCCTAAAACGGGGTGGTGGGACCAACGTCCTGACTTTC.

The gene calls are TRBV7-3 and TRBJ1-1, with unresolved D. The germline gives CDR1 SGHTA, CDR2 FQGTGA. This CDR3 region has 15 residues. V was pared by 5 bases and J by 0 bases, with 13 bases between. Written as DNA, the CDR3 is TGTGCCAGCAGCCCCGCGGGCCAGTTGAACACTGAAGCTTTCTTT. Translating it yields CASSPAGQLNTEAFF.

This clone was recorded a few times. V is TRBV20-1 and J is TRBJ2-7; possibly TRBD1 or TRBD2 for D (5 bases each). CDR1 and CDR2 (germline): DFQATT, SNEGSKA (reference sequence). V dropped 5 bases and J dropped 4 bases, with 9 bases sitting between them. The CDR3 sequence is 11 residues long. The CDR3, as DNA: TGCAGTGCTGGGACCGAATACGAGCAGTACTTC. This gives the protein CSAGTEYEQYF.

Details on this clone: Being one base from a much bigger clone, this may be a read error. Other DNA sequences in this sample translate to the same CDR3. CDR3 region: CASSLVNTEAFF. CDR3 coding DNA: TGTGCCAGCAGCTTAGTGAACACTGAAGCTTTCTTT. J is TRBJ1-1 and V is TRBV13; D is unresolved. The CDR3 consists of 12 residues. With 1 base removed from V and 0 bases from J, the gap between germline ends came to 0 bases. Germline V gene sequence: CDR1 PRHDT, CDR2 FYEKMQ (reference sequence).

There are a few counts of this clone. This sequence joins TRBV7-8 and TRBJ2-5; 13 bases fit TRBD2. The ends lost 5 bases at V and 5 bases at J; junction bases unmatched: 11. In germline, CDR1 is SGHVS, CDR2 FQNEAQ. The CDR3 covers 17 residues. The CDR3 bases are TGTGCCAGCAGCCCGAGACGGACTAGCGGGAGAGGGGAGACCCAGTACTTC. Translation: CASSPRRTSGRGETQYF.

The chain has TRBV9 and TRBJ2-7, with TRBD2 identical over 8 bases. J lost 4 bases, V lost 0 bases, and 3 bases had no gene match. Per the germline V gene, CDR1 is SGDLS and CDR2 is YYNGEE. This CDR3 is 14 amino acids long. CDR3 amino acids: CASSVGSSGYEQYF. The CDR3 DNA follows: TGTGCCAGCAGCGTAGGATCTAGCGGGTACGAGCAGTACTTC.

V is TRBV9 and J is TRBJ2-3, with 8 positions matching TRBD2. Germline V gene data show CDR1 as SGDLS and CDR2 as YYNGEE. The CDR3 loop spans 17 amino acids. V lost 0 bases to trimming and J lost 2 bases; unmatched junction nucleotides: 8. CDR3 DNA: TGTGCCAGCAGCGTAGCCGGAACTAGCGGATTCACAGATACGCAGTATTTT. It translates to CASSVAGTSGFTDTQYF.

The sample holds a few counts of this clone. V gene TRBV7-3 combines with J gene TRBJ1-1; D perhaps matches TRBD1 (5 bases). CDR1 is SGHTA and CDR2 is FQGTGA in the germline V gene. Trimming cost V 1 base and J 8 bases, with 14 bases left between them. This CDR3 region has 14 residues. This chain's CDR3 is CASSLNLGSGEAFF. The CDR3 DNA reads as TGTGCCAGCAGCTTAAACCTGGGATCAGGGGAAGCTTTCTTT.